Sequencing of this T cell receptor beta chain was carried out in a study of T-cell memory formation after mild COVID-19. CDR3 size: 13 residues. Looked up from germline, CDR1 is LGHDT and CDR2 is YNNKEL (reference sequence). The trim removed 6 bases at V and 3 bases at J, leaving 5 bases unmatched. Study-level points and caveats: Whereas later expanders leaned CD4+, clones contracting day 15 to 85 showed a balanced CD4/CD8 makeup.

Turning to this clonotype: Its cognate antigen is unknown.

TCRdb called the 5' RACE reads again in MiXCR, with one record for every CDR3 protein. This table holds roughly 550,000 distinct CDR3 sequences, around 21% found once. Sequencing was carried out using PBMCs or a T cell subset sorted from them (not recorded which). This chain uses TRBV3-1 with TRBJ2-7, with 7 nucleotides matching TRBD1. The sequence derives from an adult woman who had mild COVID-19 (a few samples of this study predate the infection). Cell type and time point are not known. CDR3 sequence: CASSWGTDYEQYF. The CDR3 DNA reads as TGTGCCAGCAGTTGGGGGACAGACTACGAGCAGTACTTC.